The 2 T cell receptor beta chains below come from one sample, sequenced in a study of blood T cells in healthy people across ages. Next came a second PCR, run for about 7 to 12 cycles, which used a sample-barcoded 5' primer along with a J-beta primer mix. TCRdb recomputed calls from the 5' RACE reads with MiXCR, one row per CDR3 protein. The sample lists around 600,000 distinct CDR3 sequences, around 48% seen once, with about 22% in the top ten. The sequenced material came from blood. Receptor source: a man older than 75 in good health.

V and J are TRBV3-1 and TRBJ1-2, with 9 bases matching TRBD1. V shed 4 bases, J shed 7 bases, and the junction held 4 bases outside the gene matches. Germline lookup yields CDR1 LGHDT and CDR2 YNNKEL (reference sequence). This CDR3 is built from 13 residues. CDR3 bases: TGTGCCAGCAGCCCCGGGACAGGGACTGGCTACACCTTC. Its translation: CASSPGTGTGYTF.

This chain connects TRBV6-2 or TRBV6-3 to TRBJ2-7; D unresolved. Germline CDR1 reads MNHEY; CDR2 reads SVGEGT. V dropped 0 bases and J dropped 3 bases, with 12 bases sitting between them. The CDR3 loop spans 15 amino acids. CDR3 region: CASSYSIGRSYEQYF. The CDR3 nucleotides are TGTGCCAGCAGTTACTCGATTGGCCGGAGCTACGAGCAGTACTTC.